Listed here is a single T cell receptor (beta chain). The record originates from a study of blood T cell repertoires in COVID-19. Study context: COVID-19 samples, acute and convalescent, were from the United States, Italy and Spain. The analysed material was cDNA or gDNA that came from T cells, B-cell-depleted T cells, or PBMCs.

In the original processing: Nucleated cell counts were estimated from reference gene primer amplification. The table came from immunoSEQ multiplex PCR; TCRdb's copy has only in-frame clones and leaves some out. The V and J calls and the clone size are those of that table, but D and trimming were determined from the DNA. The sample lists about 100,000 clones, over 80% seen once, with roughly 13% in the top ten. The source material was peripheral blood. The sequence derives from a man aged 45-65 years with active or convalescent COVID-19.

In nucleotides, the CDR3 is TGTGCCAGTAGTGTTAGCGGTACCTACAATGAGCAGTTCTTC. This codes for CASSVSGTYNEQFF. The chain couples TRBV19 to TRBJ2-1; TRBD2 is a possible D gene (6 bases). Germline loops: CDR1 LNHDA, CDR2 SQIVND (reference sequence). This CDR3 has 14 residues. Between the trimmed V and J ends, which lost 5 bases and 2 bases, there was a span of 10 bases.